The rows below give T cell receptor beta chains drawn from one sample of a study of shared T cell receptors in the human thymus. Sequencing used immunoSEQ multiplex PCR; TCRdb keeps in-frame clones, though not all of them. The top ten clones hold 0.01% to 0.015% of a sample with approximately 490,000 clones, 70% to 80% of them seen once. The same specimen was also included in a second study, on human thymus T cells.

Material for sequencing was thymocytes. The receptors shown here come from a boy less than two years old with a congenital heart defect. CDR3s include the opening cysteine and the closing phenylalanine or tryptophan. The D gene is left open where the match is weak. The listing skips clone size in some rows; elsewhere it reads once, few, many or a size class.

- | TRBJ2-4 | - | TRBV18 | CASSRGTENIQYF | TGTGCCAGCTCACGCGGGACGGAAAACATTCAGTACTTC
- | TRBJ1-1 | once | TRBV19 | CASSIGGERSCGEAFF | TGTGCCAGTAGTATAGGCGGGGAGCGGTCGTGTGGTGAAGCTTTCTTT
TRBD1 | TRBJ2-2 | few | TRBV9 | CASSPSQGQGESERFNTGELFF | TGTGCCAGCAGCCCCAGTCAGGGACAGGGGGAAAGCGAACGATTTAACACCGGGGAGCTGTTTTTT
TRBD1 | TRBJ1-2 | - | TRBV6-1 | CASSERDRVQANYGYTF | TGTGCCAGCAGTGAAAGAGACAGGGTCCAAGCTAACTATGGCTACACCTTC
TRBD2 | TRBJ2-7 | - | TRBV15 | CATSRASGSHEQYF | TGTGCCACCAGCAGGGCTAGCGGGAGTCACGAGCAGTACTTC
TRBD1 | TRBJ1-4 | - | TRBV15 | CATSTEGTGGEKLFF | TGTGCCACCAGCACCGAAGGGACAGGGGGTGAAAAACTGTTTTTT
- | TRBJ2-6 | - | TRBV7-2 | CASSLPTGLWDGANVLTF | TGTGCCAGCAGCTTACCCACAGGGTTGTGGGATGGGGCCAACGTCCTGACTTTC
- | TRBJ2-3 | - | TRBV11-2 | CASSPPVLDGQIAHLRQYF | TGTGCCAGCAGCCCACCAGTCCTGGATGGACAGATAGCCCACCTTCGGCAGTATTTT
- | TRBJ1-1 | - | TRBV10-3 | CAISGQLNTEAFF | TGTGCCATCAGTGGACAGCTCAACACTGAAGCTTTCTTT
TRBD2 | TRBJ2-7 | - | TRBV6-4 | CASRAGTSGRSYEQYF | TGTGCCAGCAGAGCCGGGACTAGCGGACGCTCCTACGAGCAGTACTTC
TRBD2 | TRBJ2-1 | - | TRBV5-1 | CASSRPGTSGYNEQFF | TGCGCCAGCAGCCGGCCAGGGACTAGCGGTTACAATGAGCAGTTCTTC
- | TRBJ2-7 | once | TRBV5-5 | CASSLLVGLQEPYEQYF | TGTGCCAGCAGCTTGCTCGTCGGACTGCAAGAACCCTACGAGCAGTACTTC